This passage covers 21 T cell receptor beta chains from one sample sequenced in a study of vaccination and CD4 T cells after COVID-19 (dated by TCRdb to between 2021 and 2024). The library was prepared using PCR. Sequencing used an Illumina iSeq 100. DNA from cultured CD4+ T cells was subjected to TCR sequencing with the Oncomine TCR Beta short-read assay at the Johns Hopkins FTIC core. TCRdb passed the public sequencing reads through fastp at Q25 and MiXCR, retaining productive beta sequences. For every CDR3 protein sequence, its rows merge into one entry that carries the most common genes and DNA. Within this sample are some 22,000 distinct CDR3 sequences, with approximately 59% of them counted one time only. The top ten clones comprise about 3% of the sample. These receptors' antigens are unknown. Taken with the paper, the label for treatment or condition translates to: approximately 11-day PBMC culture with coronavirus spike peptide pools or control peptides (ViraFEST assay).

Sequences were obtained from CD4+ T cells from blood, cultured in vitro. All receptors derive from a human donor who had recovered from COVID-19.

V gene TRBV5-1 combines with J gene TRBJ1-2; TRBD1 agrees at 8 bases. From germline, CDR1 is SGHRS and CDR2 YFSETQ. V lost 0 bases, J lost 7 bases, and 5 bases stayed unmatched. The CDR3 runs to 14 residues. CDR3 DNA: TGCGCCAGCAGCTTGGTTCTACAGGGGGGTGGCTACACCTTC. Translated: CASSLVLQGGGYTF.

This clonotype has only a few counts. This rearrangement joins TRBV7-9 to TRBJ1-2; TRBD1 is a possible D gene (6 bases). Germline CDR1 is SEHNR and CDR2 is FQNEAQ (reference sequence). This CDR3 region has 13 residues. V lost 5 bases to trimming and J lost 8 bases, with 15 bases between them. The CDR3 nucleotides read TGTGCCAGCAGCCCACTAGGGGGGCCCGGCTACACCTTC. It yields the protein CASSPLGGPGYTF.

The rearrangement uses TRBV7-2 and TRBJ2-1; D gene ambiguous. The germline gives CDR1 SGHTA, CDR2 FQGNSA. This CDR3 contains 15 residues. V lost 5 bases, J lost 1 base, and 12 bases lay in between. This chain's CDR3 is CASSPGPNSYNEQFF. The CDR3 DNA reads TGTGCCAGCAGCCCCGGACCGAATTCCTACAATGAGCAGTTCTTC.

V and J are TRBV6-1 and TRBJ2-7; D is uncertain. With 6 bases removed from V and 0 bases from J, the gap between germline ends came to 12 bases. CDR1 MNHNS and CDR2 SASEGT come from the germline V gene. This CDR3 is 14 amino acids long. The CDR3 nucleotides are TGTGCCAGCAGACCCCGGTGGCTCTCCTACGAGCAGTACTTC. The encoded protein is CASRPRWLSYEQYF.

The rearrangement uses TRBV7-9 and TRBJ1-3; unclear D gene. The CDR3 consists of 17 residues. V lost 0 bases and J 2 bases, leaving 14 bases between the germline ends. CDR1 SEHNR and CDR2 FQNEAQ come from the germline V gene (reference sequence). CDR3 nucleotides: TGTGCCAGCAGCTTAGCGCTAAGCCGGGGAGCTGGAAACACCATATATTTT. Protein product: CASSLALSRGAGNTIYF.

This clonotype came up a few times. V and J are TRBV6-5 and TRBJ2-7; D may correspond to TRBD1 or TRBD2 (6 bases each). V was cut by 4 bases and J by 0 bases, with 13 bases left in between. CDR3 length equals 15 residues. Germline CDR1 and CDR2: MNHEY and SVGAGI. The CDR3 DNA reads TGTGCCAGCAGTTCCCCGGGGGCCAGCTCCTACGAGCAGTACTTC. Amino acids: CASSSPGASSYEQYF.

By sample fraction, this clonotype is medium-sized. This chain links TRBV7-3 with TRBJ1-1; no firm D call. Trimming left V 5 bases short and J 4 bases short, with 11 bases between. Germline loops: CDR1 SGHTA, CDR2 FQGTGA. The CDR3 has 13 residues. The CDR3 is CASSTQAGTEAFF. The CDR3 DNA is TGTGCCAGCAGCACCCAAGCCGGCACTGAAGCTTTCTTT.

The rearrangement uses TRBV20-1 and TRBJ2-7, with D perhaps TRBD2 (5 bases). The CDR3 is 15 amino acids. Trimming removed 1 base from V and 4 bases from J, with 17 bases in between. Germline V gene sequence: CDR1 DFQATT, CDR2 SNEGSKA (reference sequence). The CDR3 sequence is CSARAGLAVGYEQYF. The CDR3 region has the DNA TGCAGTGCTAGAGCAGGACTGGCGGTGGGGTACGAGCAGTACTTC.

This clonotype was seen once. The V gene is TRBV6-5, the J gene TRBJ2-1; the D is unclear. The germline V gene has CDR1 MNHEY and CDR2 SVGAGI. CDR3 length: 11 amino acids. V lost 4 bases to trimming and J lost 5 bases, with 3 bases between them. CDR3 region: CASSSHNEQFF. CDR3 nucleotide sequence: TGTGCCAGCAGTTCACACAATGAGCAGTTCTTC.

V and J are TRBV20-1 and TRBJ2-3; no reliable D call. The CDR3 sequence is 14 residues long. The germline gives CDR1 DFQATT, CDR2 SNEGSKA (reference sequence). V lost 4 bases to trimming and J lost 2 bases, with 13 bases between them. The CDR3 region has the DNA TGCAGTGCTACTACTACATCCTCCACAGATACGCAGTATTTT. As protein: CSATTTSSTDTQYF.

This clonotype was observed a few times. The V gene is TRBV7-9, the J gene TRBJ1-1; 12 bases align to TRBD1. The CDR3 length is 18 residues. The junction had 6 bases not matched to a gene; V was cut back by 0 bases and J by 1 base. CDR1 and CDR2 from the germline V gene are SEHNR and FQNEAQ (reference sequence). CDR3 loop: CASSLAPGTGGANTEAFF. DNA for the CDR3: TGTGCCAGCAGCTTAGCCCCCGGGACAGGGGGCGCGAACACTGAAGCTTTCTTT.

The DNA for the CDR3 is TGTGCCACCAGCAGACTAGGGGGGAGGAGCACCGGGGAGCTGTTTTTT. This encodes CATSRLGGRSTGELFF. The chain is built from TRBV15 and TRBJ2-2; either TRBD1 or TRBD2 may fit D (6 bases each). V was cut by 2 bases and J by 4 bases, with 14 bases left in between. Germline V lookup: CDR1 LNHNV, CDR2 YYDKDF (reference sequence). This CDR3 is built from 16 residues.

This chain uses TRBV6-1 with TRBJ1-3; D not resolved. From germline, CDR1 is MNHNS and CDR2 SASEGT. This CDR3 has 12 amino acids. Trimming pared 7 bases from V and 4 bases from J, leaving 8 bases between. The CDR3: CASIPQGNTIYF. The CDR3 DNA reads as TGTGCCAGCATCCCGCAGGGAAACACCATATATTTT.

The rearrangement links TRBV6-2 or TRBV6-3 to TRBJ1-2, with 8 bases that match TRBD1. The CDR3 consists of 14 residues. The germline V gene encodes CDR1 MNHEY and CDR2 SVGEGT. Trimming at V came to 7 bases and at J to 7 bases, leaving 11 bases not matched to a gene. The CDR3 loop reads CASTFRTGSSGYTF. In DNA form, the CDR3 reads TGTGCCAGCACATTTCGGACAGGGTCGAGTGGCTACACCTTC.

This sequence joins TRBV6-2 or TRBV6-3 and TRBJ2-1; D may be TRBD2 (6 bases). The germline gives CDR1 MNHEY, CDR2 SVGEGT. The CDR3 is 17 residues long. Between the trimmed V and J ends, which lost 0 bases and 3 bases, there was a span of 15 bases. CDR3 DNA: TGTGCCAGCAGTTACTCCCCAGTGCGGGGACTCTACAATGAGCAGTTCTTC. Encoded protein: CASSYSPVRGLYNEQFF.

The chain is built from TRBV7-3 and TRBJ2-4, with D maybe TRBD1 (6 bases). Trimming shortened V by 4 bases and J by 8 bases, and 18 bases separated the two germline ends. This CDR3 is 15 amino acids long. Germline V gene sequence: CDR1 SGHTA, CDR2 FQGTGA. This CDR3 reads CASSSGAGVGDIQYF. The CDR3 DNA reads TGTGCCAGCAGCTCCGGTGCAGGGGTCGGGGACATTCAGTACTTC.

The CDR3 is CASSFAGINEKLFF. DNA for the CDR3: TGTGCCAGCAGTTTCGCGGGGATTAATGAAAAACTGTTTTTT. The J gene is TRBJ1-4, the V gene TRBV27; D unresolved. This CDR3 is 14 amino acids long. The germline V gene has CDR1 MNHEY and CDR2 SMNVEV (reference sequence). Trimming took 3 bases from V and 4 from J, leaving 9 bases between them. The variable domain in full, with the rest retrieved from reference TRBV27 and TRBJ1-4, is EAQVTQNPRYLITVTGKKLTVTCSQNMNHEYMSWYRQDPGLGLRQIYYSMNVEVTDKGDVPEGYKVSRKEKRNFPLILESPSPNQTSLYFCASSFAGINEKLFFGSGTQLSVL.

The genes are TRBV12-3 or TRBV12-4 and TRBJ1-2, with 9 nucleotides matching TRBD1. CDR3 length equals 14 residues. J was trimmed by 8 bases and V by 6 bases; bases with no gene match: 10. The CDR3 loop reads CASSPADRGRGYTF. CDR3 nucleotide sequence: TGTGCCAGCAGCCCAGCGGACAGGGGAAGGGGCTACACCTTC.

This clonotype was seen a handful of times. The chain recombines TRBV6-2 or TRBV6-3 with TRBJ1-2; D unclear. CDR3 length: 18 residues. V gave up 0 bases and J gave up 0 bases, with 17 bases separating them. Germline CDR1 reads MNHEY; CDR2 reads SVGEGT. The CDR3 loop reads CASSYSNFQTFSNYGYTF. The CDR3 DNA reads as TGTGCCAGCAGTTACTCGAACTTTCAGACCTTTTCTAACTATGGCTACACCTTC.

The CDR3 nucleotides read TGCGCCAGCAGCTTTGGGGAAGGGGTAACCGGTGGCTACACCTTC. The encoded protein is CASSFGEGVTGGYTF. The V gene is TRBV5-1, the J gene TRBJ1-2, with a tentative D call TRBD1 (5 bases). There are 15 residues in the CDR3. Trimming removed 2 bases at V and 7 bases at J, with 18 bases between. Looked up from germline, CDR1 is SGHRS and CDR2 is YFSETQ.

This clonotype showed up just a few times. The chain combines TRBV5-1 with TRBJ2-7; TRBD2 agrees at 7 bases. V dropped 4 bases and J dropped 6; count of bases not matched to a gene: 10. CDR3 length: 14 amino acids. The germline CDR1 and CDR2 sequences are SGHRS and YFSETQ. CDR3: CASSPGLRAGEQYF. The CDR3 DNA reads TGCGCCAGCAGCCCGGGACTACGGGCGGGCGAGCAGTACTTC.